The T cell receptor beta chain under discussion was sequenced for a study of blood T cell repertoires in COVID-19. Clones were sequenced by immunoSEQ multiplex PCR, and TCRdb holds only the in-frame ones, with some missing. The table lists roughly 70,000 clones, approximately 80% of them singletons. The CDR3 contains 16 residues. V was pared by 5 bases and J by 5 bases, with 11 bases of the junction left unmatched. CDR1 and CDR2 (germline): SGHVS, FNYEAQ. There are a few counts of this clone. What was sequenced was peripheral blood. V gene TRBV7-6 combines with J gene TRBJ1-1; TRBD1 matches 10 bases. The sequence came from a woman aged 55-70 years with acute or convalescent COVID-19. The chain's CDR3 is CASSPRTGGSLTEAFF. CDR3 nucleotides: TGTGCCAGCAGCCCCCGGACAGGGGGATCATTAACTGAAGCTTTCTTT.